The clone carrying this T cell receptor beta chain was seen a few times. The sample comes from a study of T-cell memory formation after mild COVID-19. The CDR3 runs to 17 residues. After removal of 1 base from V and 7 bases from J, the junction contained 7 bases not matched to a gene. Germline values: CDR1 SGDLS, CDR2 YYNGEE. TCRdb re-analysed the 5' RACE reads in MiXCR, keeping a single row per CDR3 protein. The sample lists about 560,000 distinct CDR3 sequences, about 20% occurring once. Sequencing was carried out using PBMCs or a T cell subset sorted from them (not recorded which). The sequence was obtained from an adult woman who had mild COVID-19 (a few samples of this study predate the infection). Cell type and time point are not known. The rearrangement uses TRBV9 and TRBJ2-1, with 14 bases fitting TRBD2. CDR3 amino acids: CASSVLPGTSGRNEQFF. The CDR3, as DNA: TGTGCCAGCAGCGTATTACCCGGGACTAGCGGGAGAAATGAGCAGTTCTTC.